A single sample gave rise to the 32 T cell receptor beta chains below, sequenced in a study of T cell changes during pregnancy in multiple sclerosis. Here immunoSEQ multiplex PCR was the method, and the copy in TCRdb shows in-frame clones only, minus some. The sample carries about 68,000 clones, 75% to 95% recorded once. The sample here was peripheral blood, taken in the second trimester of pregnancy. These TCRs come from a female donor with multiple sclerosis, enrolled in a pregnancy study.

CDR3 in amino acids: CASSQDLASGVGRDTQYF. CDR3 nucleotides: TGCGCCAGCAGCCAAGATTTGGCTAGCGGGGTGGGGCGAGATACGCAGTATTTT. The rearrangement links TRBV4-3 to TRBJ2-3; TRBD2 matches 9 bases. Trimming cost V 0 bases and J 5 bases; bases outside gene matches: 12. This CDR3 is built from 18 residues. The germline V gene encodes CDR1 LGHNA and CDR2 YSLEER.

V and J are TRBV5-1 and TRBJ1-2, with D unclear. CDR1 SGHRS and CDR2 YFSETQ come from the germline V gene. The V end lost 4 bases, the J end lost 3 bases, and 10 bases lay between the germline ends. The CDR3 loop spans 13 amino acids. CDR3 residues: CASSTQNDYGYTF. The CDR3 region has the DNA TGCGCCAGCAGCACCCAGAACGACTATGGCTACACCTTC.

CDR3: CASSQDEGVGQDYGYTF. In DNA, the CDR3 is TGTGCCAGCAGCCAAGATGAGGGAGTGGGACAGGACTATGGCTACACCTTC. V gene TRBV4-2 combines with J gene TRBJ1-2; 8 bases fit TRBD1. Germline values: CDR1 LGHNA, CDR2 YNFKEQ. This CDR3 is 17 amino acids long. V dropped 0 bases and J dropped 3; count of bases not matched to a gene: 9.

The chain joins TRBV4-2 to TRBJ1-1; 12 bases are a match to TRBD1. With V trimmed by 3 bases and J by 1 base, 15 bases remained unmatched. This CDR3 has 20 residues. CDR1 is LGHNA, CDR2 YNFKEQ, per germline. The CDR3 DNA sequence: TGTGCCAGCAGCCAGGAACGGGACAGGGGGCGCGGGCCTAAGAACACTGAAGCTTTCTTT. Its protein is CASSQERDRGRGPKNTEAFF.

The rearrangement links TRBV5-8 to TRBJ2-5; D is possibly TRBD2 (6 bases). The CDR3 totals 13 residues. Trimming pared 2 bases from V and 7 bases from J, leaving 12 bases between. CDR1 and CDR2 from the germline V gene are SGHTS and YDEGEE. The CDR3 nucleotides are TGTGCCAGCAGCTTATCCAGGCGGGGGACCCAGTACTTC. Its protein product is CASSLSRRGTQYF.

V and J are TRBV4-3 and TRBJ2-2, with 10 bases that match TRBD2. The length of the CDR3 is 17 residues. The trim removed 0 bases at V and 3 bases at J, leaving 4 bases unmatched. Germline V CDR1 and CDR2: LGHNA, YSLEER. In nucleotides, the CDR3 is TGCGCCAGCAGCCAAGATTGGCTAGCGGGGGACACCGGGGAGCTGTTTTTT. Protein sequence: CASSQDWLAGDTGELFF.

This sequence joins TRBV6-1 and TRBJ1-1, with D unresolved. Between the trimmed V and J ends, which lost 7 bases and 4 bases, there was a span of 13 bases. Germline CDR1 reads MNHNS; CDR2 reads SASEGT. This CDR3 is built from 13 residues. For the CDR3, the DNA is TGTGCCAGCAATACCAGACGCGGCACTGAAGCTTTCTTT. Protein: CASNTRRGTEAFF.

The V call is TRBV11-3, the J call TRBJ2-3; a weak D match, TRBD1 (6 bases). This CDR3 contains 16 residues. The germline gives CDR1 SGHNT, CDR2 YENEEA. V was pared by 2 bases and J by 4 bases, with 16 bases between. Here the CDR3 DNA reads TGTGCCAGCAGCTTAAGTCTGGGGGCGATCTCAGATACGCAGTATTTT. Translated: CASSLSLGAISDTQYF.

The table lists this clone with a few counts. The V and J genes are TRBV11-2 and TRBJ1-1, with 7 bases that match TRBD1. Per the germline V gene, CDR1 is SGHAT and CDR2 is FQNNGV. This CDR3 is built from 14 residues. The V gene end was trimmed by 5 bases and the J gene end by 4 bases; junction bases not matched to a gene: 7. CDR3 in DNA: TGTGCCAGCAGCAGAACCGCAGGGGGCACTGAAGCTTTCTTT. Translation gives CASSRTAGGTEAFF.

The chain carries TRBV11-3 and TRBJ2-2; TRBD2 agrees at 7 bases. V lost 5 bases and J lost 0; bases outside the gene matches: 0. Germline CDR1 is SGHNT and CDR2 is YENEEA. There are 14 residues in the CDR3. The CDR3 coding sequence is TGTGCCAGCAGCCGGGGGGCGAACACCGGGGAGCTGTTTTTT. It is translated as CASSRGANTGELFF.

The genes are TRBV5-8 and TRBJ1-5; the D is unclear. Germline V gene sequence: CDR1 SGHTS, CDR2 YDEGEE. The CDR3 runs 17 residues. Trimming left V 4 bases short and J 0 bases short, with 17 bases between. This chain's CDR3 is CASSPRAAAYSNQPQHF. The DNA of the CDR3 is TGTGCCAGCAGCCCACGAGCGGCAGCATATAGCAATCAGCCCCAGCATTTT.

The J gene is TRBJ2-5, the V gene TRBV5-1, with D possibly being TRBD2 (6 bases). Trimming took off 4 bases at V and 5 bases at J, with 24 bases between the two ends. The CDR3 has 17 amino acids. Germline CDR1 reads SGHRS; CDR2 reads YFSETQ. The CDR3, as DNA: TGCGCCAGCAGCCCGCGGAGGCAGGGAGGTTTCTGGGAGACCCAGTACTTC. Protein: CASSPRRQGGFWETQYF.

The CDR3 DNA reads TGTGCCAGCAGTGCCAGTCTTAACTATGGCTACACCTTC. Its protein product is CASSASLNYGYTF. This chain connects TRBV2 to TRBJ1-2; D not certain. CDR1 is SNHLY, CDR2 FYNNEI, per germline. Trimming shortened V by 4 bases and J by 1 base, and 7 bases separated the two germline ends. There are 13 residues in the CDR3.

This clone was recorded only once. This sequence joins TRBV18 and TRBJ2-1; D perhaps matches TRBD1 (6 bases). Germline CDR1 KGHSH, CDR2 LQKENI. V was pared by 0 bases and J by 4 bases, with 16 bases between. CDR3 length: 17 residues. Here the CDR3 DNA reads TGTGCCAGCTCACCACCTTCACAGGGCATTATATACAATGAGCAGTTCTTC. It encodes CASSPPSQGIIYNEQFF.

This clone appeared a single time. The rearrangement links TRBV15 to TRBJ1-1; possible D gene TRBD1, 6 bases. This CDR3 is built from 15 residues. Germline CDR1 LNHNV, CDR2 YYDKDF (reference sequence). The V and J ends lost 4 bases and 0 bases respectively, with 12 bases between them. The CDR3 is CATSNRAFMNTEAFF. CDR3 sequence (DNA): TGTGCCACCAGCAACAGGGCTTTCATGAACACTGAAGCTTTCTTT.

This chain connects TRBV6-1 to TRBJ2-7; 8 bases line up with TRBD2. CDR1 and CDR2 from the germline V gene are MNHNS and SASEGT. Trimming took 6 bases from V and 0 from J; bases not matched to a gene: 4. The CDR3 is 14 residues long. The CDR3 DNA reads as TGTGCCAGCAGACACACTAGCGGCTCCTACGAGCAGTACTTC. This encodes CASRHTSGSYEQYF.

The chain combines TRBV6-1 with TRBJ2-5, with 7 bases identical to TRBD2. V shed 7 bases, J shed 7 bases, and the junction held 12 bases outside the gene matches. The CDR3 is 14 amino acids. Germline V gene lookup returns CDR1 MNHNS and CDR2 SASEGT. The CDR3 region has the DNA TGTGCCAGCAAGCCTAGCGGAGCACCTGGGACCCAGTACTTC. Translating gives CASKPSGAPGTQYF.

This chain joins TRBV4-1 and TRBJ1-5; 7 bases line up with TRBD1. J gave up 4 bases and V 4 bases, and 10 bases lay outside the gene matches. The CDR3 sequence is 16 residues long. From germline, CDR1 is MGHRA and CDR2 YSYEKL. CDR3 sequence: CASSLNPDRENQPQHF. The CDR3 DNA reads TGCGCCAGCAGCCTTAACCCTGACAGGGAAAATCAGCCCCAGCATTTT.

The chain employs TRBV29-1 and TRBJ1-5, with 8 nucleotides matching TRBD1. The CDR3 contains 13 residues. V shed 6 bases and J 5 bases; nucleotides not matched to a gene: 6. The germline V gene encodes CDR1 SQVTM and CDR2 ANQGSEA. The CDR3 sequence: CSVNQGADQPQHF. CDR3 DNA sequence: TGCAGCGTCAACCAGGGGGCGGATCAGCCCCAGCATTTT.

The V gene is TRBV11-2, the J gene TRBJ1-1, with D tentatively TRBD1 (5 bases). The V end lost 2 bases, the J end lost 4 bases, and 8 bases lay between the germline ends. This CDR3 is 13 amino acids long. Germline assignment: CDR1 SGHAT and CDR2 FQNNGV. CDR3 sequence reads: CASSLRRGTEAFF. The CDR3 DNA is TGTGCCAGCAGCTTACGGAGGGGCACTGAAGCTTTCTTT.

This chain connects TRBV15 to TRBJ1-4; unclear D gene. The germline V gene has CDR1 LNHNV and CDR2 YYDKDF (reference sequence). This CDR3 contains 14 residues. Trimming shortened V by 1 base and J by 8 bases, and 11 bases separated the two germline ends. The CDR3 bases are TGTGCCACCAGCAGAGGTTTCGGCGGCGAAAAACTGTTTTTT. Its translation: CATSRGFGGEKLFF.

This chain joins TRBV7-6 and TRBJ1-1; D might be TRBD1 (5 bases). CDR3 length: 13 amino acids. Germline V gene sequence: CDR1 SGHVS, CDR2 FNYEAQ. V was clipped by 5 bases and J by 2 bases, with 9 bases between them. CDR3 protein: CASSLRENTEAFF. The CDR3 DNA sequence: TGTGCCAGCAGCCTCAGGGAAAACACTGAAGCTTTCTTT. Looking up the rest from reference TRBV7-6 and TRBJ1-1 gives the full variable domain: GAGVSQSPRYKVTKRGQDVALRCDPISGHVSLYWYRQALGQGPEFLTYFNYEAQQDKSGLPNDRFSAERPEGSISTLTIQRTEQRDSAMYRCASSLRENTEAFFGQGTRLTVV.

CDR3 region: CASSPETGFNEKLFF. The CDR3 nucleotides are TGTGCCAGCAGCCCCGAGACAGGGTTTAATGAAAAACTGTTTTTT. The chain recombines TRBV6-5 with TRBJ1-4; 7 bases are a match to TRBD1. V shed 6 bases, J shed 4 bases, and the junction held 8 bases outside the gene matches. Germline V gene sequence: CDR1 MNHEY, CDR2 SVGAGI. The CDR3 runs 15 residues.

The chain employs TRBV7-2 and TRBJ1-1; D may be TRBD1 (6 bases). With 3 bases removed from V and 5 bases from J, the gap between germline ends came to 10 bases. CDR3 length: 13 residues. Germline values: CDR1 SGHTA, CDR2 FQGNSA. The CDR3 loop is CASSLDSRTEAFF. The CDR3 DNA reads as TGTGCCAGCAGCTTGGACAGTAGGACTGAAGCTTTCTTT.

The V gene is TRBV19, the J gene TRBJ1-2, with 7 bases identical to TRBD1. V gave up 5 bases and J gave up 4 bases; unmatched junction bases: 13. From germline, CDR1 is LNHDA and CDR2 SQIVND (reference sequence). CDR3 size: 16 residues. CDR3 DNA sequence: TGTGCCAGTAGTGGAGGACAGGCGAGAGAACCCTATGGCTACACCTTC. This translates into CASSGGQAREPYGYTF.

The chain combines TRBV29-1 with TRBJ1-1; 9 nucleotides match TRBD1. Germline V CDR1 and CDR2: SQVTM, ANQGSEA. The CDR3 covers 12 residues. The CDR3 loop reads CYGQGLNTEAFF. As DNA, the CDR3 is TGCTACGGACAGGGGTTGAACACTGAAGCTTTCTTT.

CDR3 DNA sequence: TGTGCCTGGACCCGAGATCCTCTAGCGGGGGCCCCTGGGGCCAACGTCCTGACTTTC. It encodes CAWTRDPLAGAPGANVLTF. V gene TRBV30 combines with J gene TRBJ2-6; 10 bases map to TRBD2. The V segment lost 4 bases and the J segment 2 bases; nucleotides outside the gene matches: 14. The CDR3 contains 19 residues. Germline assignment: CDR1 GTSNPN and CDR2 SVGIG (reference sequence).

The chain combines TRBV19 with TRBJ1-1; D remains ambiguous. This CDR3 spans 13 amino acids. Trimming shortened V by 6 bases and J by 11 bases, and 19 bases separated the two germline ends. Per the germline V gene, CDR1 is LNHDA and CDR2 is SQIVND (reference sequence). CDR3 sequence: CASRSGLSRGAFF. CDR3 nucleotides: TGTGCCAGTAGGTCCGGCCTCTCTCGAGGGGCTTTCTTT.

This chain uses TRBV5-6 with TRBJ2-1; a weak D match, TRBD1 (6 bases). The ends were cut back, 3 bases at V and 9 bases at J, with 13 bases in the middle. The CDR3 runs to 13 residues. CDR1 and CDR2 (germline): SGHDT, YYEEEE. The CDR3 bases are TGTGCCAGCAGCTGGACGCAGGGGCTTGAGCAGTTCTTC. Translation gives CASSWTQGLEQFF.

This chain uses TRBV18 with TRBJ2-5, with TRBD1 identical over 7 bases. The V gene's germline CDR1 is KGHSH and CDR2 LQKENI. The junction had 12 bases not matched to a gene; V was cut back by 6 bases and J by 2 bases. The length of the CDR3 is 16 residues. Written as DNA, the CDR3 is TGTGCCAGCTCGAGGGACCAGGGGGAACTACAAGAGACCCAGTACTTC. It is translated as CASSRDQGELQETQYF.

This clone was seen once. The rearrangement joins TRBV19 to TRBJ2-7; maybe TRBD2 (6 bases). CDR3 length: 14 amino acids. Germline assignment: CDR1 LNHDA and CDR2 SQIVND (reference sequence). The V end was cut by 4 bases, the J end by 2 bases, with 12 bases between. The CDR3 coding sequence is TGTGCCAGTAGTACGGGACTGGGGCCCTACGAGCAGTACTTC. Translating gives CASSTGLGPYEQYF.

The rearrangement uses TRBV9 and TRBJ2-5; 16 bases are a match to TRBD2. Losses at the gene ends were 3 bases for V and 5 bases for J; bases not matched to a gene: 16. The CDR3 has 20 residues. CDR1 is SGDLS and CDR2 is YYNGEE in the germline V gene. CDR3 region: CASSAPPGTSGGAADETQYF. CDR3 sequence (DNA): TGTGCCAGCAGCGCCCCTCCCGGGACTAGCGGGGGGGCCGCGGACGAGACCCAGTACTTC.